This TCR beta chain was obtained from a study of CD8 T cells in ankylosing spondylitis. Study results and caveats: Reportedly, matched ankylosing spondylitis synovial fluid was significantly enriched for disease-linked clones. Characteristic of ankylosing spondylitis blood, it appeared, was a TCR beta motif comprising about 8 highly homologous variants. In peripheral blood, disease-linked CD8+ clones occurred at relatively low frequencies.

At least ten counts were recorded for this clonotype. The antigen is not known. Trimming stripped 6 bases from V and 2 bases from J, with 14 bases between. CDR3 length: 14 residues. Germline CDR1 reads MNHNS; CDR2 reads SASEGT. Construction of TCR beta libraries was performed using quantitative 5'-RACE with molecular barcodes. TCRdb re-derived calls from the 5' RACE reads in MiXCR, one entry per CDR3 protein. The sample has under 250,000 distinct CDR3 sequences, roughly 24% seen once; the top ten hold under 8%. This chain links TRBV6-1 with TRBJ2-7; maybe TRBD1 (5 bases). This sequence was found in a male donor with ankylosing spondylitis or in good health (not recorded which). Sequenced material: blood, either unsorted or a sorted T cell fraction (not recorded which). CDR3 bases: TGTGCCAGCAGCGACAGCGCCCCCCCCTACGAGCAGTACTTC. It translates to CASSDSAPPYEQYF.